The rows below give T cell receptor beta chains drawn from one sample of a study of Tregs in tolerant kidney transplant recipients. Sequencing was performed with immunoSEQ multiplex PCR; in TCRdb, only in-frame clones are kept and a portion is missing. There are some 60,000 clones in the sample; around four fifths occur only once, and about 5.5% lies in the top ten. The sequenced sample consisted of CD4+ T cells from blood. Receptors were obtained from a human donor in good health. CDR3s leave out the opening cysteine and the closing phenylalanine or tryptophan.

cdr3_length j_call v_call cdr3_aa
14 TRBJ2-5 TRBV9 ASSVALAGGAETQY
13 TRBJ2-3 TRBV6-1 ASLRRGPNRSTQY
11 TRBJ1-5 TRBV6-1 ASRVDSNQPQH
15 TRBJ2-2 TRBV19 ASSPMTSGLNTGELF
12 TRBJ2-5 TRBV11-3 ASSSLGGQETQY
9 TRBJ2-1 TRBV19 ASRGGNRKF
16 TRBJ1-2 TRBV4-2 ASSQEGDSAFSSYGYT
9 TRBJ2-3 TRBV28 ASKRENTQY
14 TRBJ2-2 TRBV4-1 ASKRGWFPGSGELF
11 TRBJ1-1 TRBV19 ASSITANTEAF
11 TRBJ2-7 TRBV5-1 ASSFRDRREQY
12 TRBJ2-5 TRBV6-5 ASSHRDRRETQY
12 TRBJ2-5 TRBV30 AWEGRRGQETQY
14 TRBJ2-1 TRBV21-1 ASSKAGGGGRNEQF
10 TRBJ2-2 TRBV5-6 ASSHITGELF
14 TRBJ2-6 TRBV7-2 ASSARTGTGANVLT
12 TRBJ1-1 TRBV15 ATSRGDSRTEAF
9 TRBJ1-2 TRBV6-5 ATRRANGYT
11 TRBJ1-1 TRBV6-6 ASSYRLNTEAF